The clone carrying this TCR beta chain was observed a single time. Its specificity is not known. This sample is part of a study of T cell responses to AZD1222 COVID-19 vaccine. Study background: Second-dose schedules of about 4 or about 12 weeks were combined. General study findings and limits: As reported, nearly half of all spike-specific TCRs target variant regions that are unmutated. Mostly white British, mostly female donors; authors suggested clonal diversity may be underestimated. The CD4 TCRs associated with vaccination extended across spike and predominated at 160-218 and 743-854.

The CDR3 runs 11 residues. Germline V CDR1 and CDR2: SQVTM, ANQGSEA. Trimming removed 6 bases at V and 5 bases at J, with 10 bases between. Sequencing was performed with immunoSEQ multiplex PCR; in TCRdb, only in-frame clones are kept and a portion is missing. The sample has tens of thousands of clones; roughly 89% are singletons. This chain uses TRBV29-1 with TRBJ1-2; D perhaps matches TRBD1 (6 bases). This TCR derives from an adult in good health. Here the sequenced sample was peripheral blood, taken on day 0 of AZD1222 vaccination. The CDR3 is CSVAGVYGYTF. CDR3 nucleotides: TGCAGCGTCGCAGGGGTTTATGGCTACACCTTC. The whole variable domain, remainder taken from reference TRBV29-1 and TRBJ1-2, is SAVISQKPSRDICQRGTSLTIQCQVDSQVTMMFWYRQQPGQSLTLIATANQGSEATYESGFVIDKFPISRPNLTFSTLTVSNMSPEDSSIYLCSVAGVYGYTFGSGTRLTVV.